The 21 T cell receptor beta chains below all came from one sample that was sequenced in a study of Tregs in tolerant kidney transplant recipients (dated 2019 in TCRdb). Preparation of the library involved the immunoSEQ multiplex PCR assay. TCRdb obtained this table from immuneACCESS and retained in-frame rearrangements with V and J assigned. These tables miss some clones; where compared with another copy, unresolved V genes account for less than half of the shortfall, and the remainder is unexplained. In this sample the table shows roughly 52,000 clones, about nine tenths of which occur a single time. Together, the top ten hold around 15% of the sample. The transplants used related donors with nonmyeloablative bone marrow transplantation, and mixed chimerism in the human trials was transient. Source: CD8+ T cells from blood (PBMCs), taken 24 months after the transplant. The receptors here all came from a human patient who received a combined kidney and bone marrow transplant. After a transplant, certain T cells may trace back to the graft donor.

The gene calls are TRBV6-1 and TRBJ1-1; no clear D. The CDR3 contains 15 residues. The V and J ends lost 7 bases and 1 base respectively, with 16 bases between them. CDR1 and CDR2 (germline): MNHNS, SASEGT. The CDR3, as DNA: TGTGCCAGCACGGATAGCCCCCTGCCGAACACTGAAGCTTTCTTT. Translation: CASTDSPLPNTEAFF.

V and J are TRBV30 and TRBJ2-1, with D perhaps TRBD1 (5 bases). Trimming stripped 5 bases from V and 0 bases from J, with 14 bases between. The CDR3 has 15 amino acids. Germline-derived CDR1 and CDR2 are GTSNPN and SVGIG (reference sequence). CDR3 coding DNA: TGTGCCTGGGGGGTCGACAGTCGCTCCTACAATGAGCAGTTCTTC. Amino acid sequence: CAWGVDSRSYNEQFF.

The gene calls are TRBV27 and TRBJ2-6; 7 bases are shared with TRBD2. J was trimmed by 4 bases and V by 4 bases; bases with no gene match: 10. Germline loops: CDR1 MNHEY, CDR2 SMNVEV (reference sequence). The CDR3 consists of 17 residues. CDR3 amino acids: CASSSPLGGRGANVLTF. CDR3 coding DNA: TGTGCCAGCAGTTCCCCTTTGGGGGGGAGAGGGGCCAACGTCCTGACTTTC. The complete variable domain, with remaining parts taken from reference TRBV27 and TRBJ2-6, reads EAQVTQNPRYLITVTGKKLTVTCSQNMNHEYMSWYRQDPGLGLRQIYYSMNVEVTDKGDVPEGYKVSRKEKRNFPLILESPSPNQTSLYFCASSSPLGGRGANVLTFGAGSRLTVL.

CDR3 DNA: TGTGCCAGCAGCTCAACGATCTGGGGAGCCCACGAGCAGTACTTC. Translating it yields CASSSTIWGAHEQYF. The chain has TRBV7-2 and TRBJ2-7; possibly TRBD2 for D (5 bases). Trimming pared 4 bases from V and 5 bases from J, leaving 18 bases between. Germline V gene lookup returns CDR1 SGHTA and CDR2 FQGNSA. The CDR3 length is 15 residues.

CDR3: CASSSRLAGLQLGEQYF. CDR3 DNA sequence: TGTGCCAGCAGTTCCCGACTAGCGGGATTACAGTTGGGCGAGCAGTACTTC. The genes are TRBV27 and TRBJ2-7; 11 bases align to TRBD2. CDR3 length equals 17 residues. The V and J ends lost 4 bases and 6 bases, in that order; junction bases with no gene match: 14. Germline-derived CDR1 and CDR2 are MNHEY and SMNVEV (reference sequence).

The chain links TRBV28 to TRBJ1-5; 7 bases map to TRBD1. The CDR3 runs to 15 residues. The J segment lost 6 bases and the V segment lost 1 base, leaving 6 bases of the junction unmatched. Germline CDR1 is MDHEN and CDR2 is SYDVKM. CDR3 residues: CASSLSLTGIQPQHF. CDR3 nucleotide sequence: TGTGCCAGCAGTTTATCCCTGACAGGGATTCAGCCCCAGCATTTT.

The chain has TRBV27 and TRBJ2-7, with 7 nucleotides matching TRBD1. Trimming at V came to 3 bases and at J to 2 bases, leaving 7 bases not matched to a gene. The CDR3 extends over 15 amino acids. Germline V lookup: CDR1 MNHEY, CDR2 SMNVEV (reference sequence). Here the CDR3 DNA reads TGTGCCAGCAGTTTGTACGGGACAGTGGCCTACGAGCAGTACTTC. Translating gives CASSLYGTVAYEQYF.

The chain employs TRBV7-3 and TRBJ2-3, with D unclear. This CDR3 spans 14 amino acids. V lost 2 bases and J 3 bases, leaving 9 bases between the germline ends. The V gene's germline CDR1 is SGHTA and CDR2 FQGTGA. The CDR3, as DNA: TGTGCCAGCAGCTTACTCGCGGTGACAGATACGCAGTATTTT. It is translated as CASSLLAVTDTQYF.

V usage is TRBV4-1 and J usage is TRBJ2-3; D unresolved. The CDR3 consists of 12 residues. CDR1 MGHRA and CDR2 YSYEKL come from the germline V gene. V shed 3 bases and J shed 6 bases, with 7 bases lying between them. The CDR3 loop is CASSQERDTQYF. DNA of the CDR3: TGCGCCAGCAGCCAGGAGAGGGATACGCAGTATTTT.

V is TRBV19 and J is TRBJ2-1, with a tentative D call TRBD2 (5 bases). V was shortened by 1 base and J by 3 bases, with 7 bases between the two germline ends. The CDR3 totals 14 residues. Germline V lookup: CDR1 LNHDA, CDR2 SQIVND (reference sequence). In nucleotides, the CDR3 is TGTGCCAGTAGTATAGGAGGGATCTACAATGAGCAGTTCTTC. This encodes CASSIGGIYNEQFF.

The chain employs TRBV7-2 and TRBJ2-1; 15 bases line up with TRBD2. Germline CDR1 reads SGHTA; CDR2 reads FQGNSA. The CDR3 consists of 15 residues. The V gene end was trimmed by 6 bases and the J gene end by 9 bases; junction bases not matched to a gene: 6. The CDR3 region is CASRGLAGGRGEQFF. The CDR3 DNA reads as TGTGCCAGCAGAGGACTAGCGGGGGGGCGGGGTGAGCAGTTCTTC.

The V and J genes are TRBV27 and TRBJ2-5; 7 nucleotides match TRBD1. CDR1 and CDR2 (germline): MNHEY, SMNVEV (reference sequence). The CDR3 consists of 15 residues. The V and J ends lost 3 bases and 11 bases, in that order; junction bases with no gene match: 15. The CDR3 sequence: CASSFSRDSPLGQYF. CDR3 bases: TGTGCCAGCAGTTTCAGTCGGGACAGCCCCCTTGGGCAGTACTTC.

This rearrangement joins TRBV15 to TRBJ1-3, with TRBD1 matching 9 bases. CDR1 LNHNV and CDR2 YYDKDF come from the germline V gene (reference sequence). The CDR3 covers 15 residues. V shed 6 bases, J shed 2 bases, and the junction held 5 bases outside the gene matches. This CDR3 reads CATRGQGSAGNTIYF. DNA of the CDR3: TGTGCCACCAGGGGACAGGGATCGGCTGGAAACACCATATATTTT.

This clone occurred once. V is TRBV30 and J is TRBJ1-2, with TRBD1 matching 7 bases. This CDR3 comprises 16 residues. The V gene end was trimmed by 5 bases and the J gene end by 4 bases; junction bases not matched to a gene: 16. CDR1 is GTSNPN, CDR2 SVGIG, per germline (reference sequence). The CDR3 spells CAWLNRDSPLTYGYTF. The CDR3 bases are TGTGCCTGGCTAAATAGGGACAGCCCCTTAACCTATGGCTACACCTTC. The complete variable domain, with remaining parts taken from reference TRBV30 and TRBJ1-2, reads SQTIHQWPATLVQPVGSPLSLECTVEGTSNPNLYWYRQAAGRGLQLLFYSVGIGQISSEVPQNLSASRPQDRQFILSSKKLLLSDSGFYLCAWLNRDSPLTYGYTFGSGTRLTVV.

V and J are TRBV12-5 and TRBJ1-2, with D perhaps matching TRBD1 (5 bases). The CDR3 length is 13 residues. Germline CDR1 is LGHNT and CDR2 is FRNRAP. Trimming removed 9 bases from V and 6 bases from J, with 17 bases in between. The CDR3 nucleotides read TGTGCTAGCGCTCCCGGGGGGATGGATGGCTACACCTTC. This encodes CASAPGGMDGYTF.

The chain carries TRBV13 and TRBJ1-5; the match to TRBD1 covers 9 bases. The junction had 2 bases not matched to a gene; V was cut back by 1 base and J by 7 bases. CDR3 length equals 14 residues. CDR1 is PRHDT, CDR2 FYEKMQ, per germline (reference sequence). CDR3 DNA sequence: TGTGCCAGCAGCTTAGCGACAGGGGGACAGCCCCAGCATTTT. This translates into CASSLATGGQPQHF.

The chain combines TRBV7-2 with TRBJ2-2, with TRBD2 matching over 9 bases. This CDR3 spans 17 amino acids. Germline V gene data show CDR1 as SGHTA and CDR2 as FQGNSA. V was pared by 2 bases and J by 7 bases, with 11 bases of the junction left unmatched. This CDR3 is CASSLLHGLALGGELFF. The CDR3 bases are TGTGCCAGCAGCTTACTTCACGGACTAGCGTTAGGCGGGGAGCTGTTTTTT.

There are a few counts of this clone. CDR3 sequence: CASSSITNTEAFF. In DNA form, the CDR3 reads TGTGCCAGCAGCTCCATCACAAATACTGAAGCTTTCTTT. J is TRBJ1-1 and V is TRBV5-4; D not resolved. V lost 3 bases and J lost 5, with 11 bases in between. Germline V gene lookup returns CDR1 SGHNT and CDR2 YYREEE (reference sequence). CDR3 length: 13 amino acids.

The V gene is TRBV5-4, the J gene TRBJ2-1; 7 bases fit TRBD2. Trimming took 7 bases from V and 2 from J; bases not matched to a gene: 3. The CDR3 is made up of 13 amino acids. From germline, CDR1 is SGHNT and CDR2 YYREEE (reference sequence). The CDR3 region is CASRSGTYNEQFF. CDR3 nucleotide sequence: TGTGCCAGCCGGAGCGGGACCTACAATGAGCAGTTCTTC. Looking up the rest from reference TRBV5-4 and TRBJ2-1 gives the full variable domain: ETGVTQSPTHLIKTRGQQVTLRCSSQSGHNTVSWYQQALGQGPQFIFQYYREEENGRGNFPPRFSGLQFPNYSSELNVNALELDDSALYLCASRSGTYNEQFFGPGTRLTVL.

With regard to this clone: Other DNA variants within this sample encode the same CDR3. This sequence joins TRBV11-2 and TRBJ2-3, with D tentatively TRBD1 (6 bases). The V and J ends lost 1 base and 1 base respectively, with 6 bases between them. The CDR3 runs to 14 residues. CDR1 is SGHAT, CDR2 FQNNGV, per germline. The CDR3 loop reads CASSLGQGTDTQYF. In DNA form, the CDR3 reads TGTGCCAGCAGCTTAGGACAGGGCACAGATACGCAGTATTTT.

This chain links TRBV29-1 with TRBJ1-4; possibly TRBD1 for D (6 bases). The V and J ends lost 4 bases and 5 bases respectively, with 17 bases between them. The length of the CDR3 is 15 residues. The germline CDR1 and CDR2 sequences are SQVTM and ANQGSEA. CDR3: CSVGDNGWLNEKLFF. For the CDR3, the DNA is TGCAGCGTTGGGGACAACGGATGGTTGAATGAAAAACTGTTTTTT.